This TCR beta chain derives from a study of T cell responses to AZD1222 COVID-19 vaccine. Generated by immunoSEQ multiplex PCR, the TCRdb table keeps only in-frame clones and is missing some. The repertoire holds around 200,000 clones, with 85% to 95% as singletons. Study-wide results and caveats: Only a handful of people who got AZD1222 tested seropositive at baseline. The span of vaccine-associated CD4 TCRs extended across spike, with dominance at 160-218 and 743-854. Breadth and depth of Spike-specific TCRs rose after two AZD1222 doses. There were repertoire samples only from the period after the peak T cell response.

This clone has a handful of counts. Its antigen is undetermined. J was trimmed by 4 bases and V by 7 bases; bases with no gene match: 5. Germline V gene lookup returns CDR1 SGHTA and CDR2 FQGNSA. CDR3 length equals 14 residues. The material sequenced was peripheral blood, taken 28 days after the second AZD1222 dose. This clonotype originated in an adult who received the AZD1222 COVID-19 vaccine. The V gene is TRBV7-2, the J gene TRBJ2-2; 8 nucleotides match TRBD2. This CDR3 is CASTRTSSTGELFF. Written as DNA, the CDR3 is TGTGCCAGCACCCGGACTAGCTCCACCGGGGAGCTGTTTTTT. Combining the CDR3 with reference TRBV7-2 and TRBJ2-2 gives the whole variable domain GAGVSQSPSNKVTEKGKDVELRCDPISGHTALYWYRQSLGQGLEFLIYFQGNSAPDKSGLPSDRFSAERTGGSVSTLTIQRTQQEDSAVYLCASTRTSSTGELFFGEGSRLTVL.